A single sample gave rise to the 14 T cell receptor beta chains below, sequenced in a study of neurological immune-mediated disorders. From the 5' RACE reads, TCRdb called clonotypes with MiXCR, one entry per CDR3 protein. Among about 16,000 distinct CDR3 sequences, about a fifth were seen once, and the ten largest hold roughly 24%. The sample consisted of PBMCs. The receptors were gathered from a man between 45 and 60 years old in good health.

V is TRBV7-8 and J is TRBJ2-7; D uncertain. The CDR3 is made up of 14 amino acids. Germline V gives CDR1 SGHVS, CDR2 FQNEAQ. V lost 5 bases, J lost 3 bases, and 14 bases lay in between. CDR3 protein: CASSRLGINYEQYF. The CDR3 nucleotides read TGTGCCAGCAGCCGCCTTGGAATAAACTACGAGCAGTACTTC.

Relative to its sample, this clonotype is medium-sized. This sequence joins TRBV5-6 and TRBJ2-3; tentatively, D is TRBD1 (6 bases). CDR1 is SGHDT, CDR2 YYEEEE, per germline. Trimming took off 3 bases at V and 3 bases at J, with 11 bases between the two ends. CDR3 length: 14 amino acids. The CDR3 is CASSYVRGTDTQYF. The CDR3 nucleotides read TGTGCCAGCAGCTACGTCAGGGGAACAGATACGCAGTATTTT. Based on the CDR3 plus reference TRBV5-6 and TRBJ2-3, the full variable domain is DAGVTQSPTHLIKTRGQQVTLRCSPKSGHDTVSWYQQALGQGPQFIFQYYEEEERQRGNFPDRFSGHQFPNYSSELNVNALLLGDSALYLCASSYVRGTDTQYFGPGTRLTVL.

The chain carries TRBV20-1 and TRBJ2-7, with 11 bases fitting TRBD2. The J segment lost 0 bases and the V segment lost 6 bases, leaving 10 bases of the junction unmatched. The CDR3 has 16 residues. Germline V gives CDR1 DFQATT, CDR2 SNEGSKA (reference sequence). In nucleotides, the CDR3 is TGCAGTGCCGACGGACTAGCGGGTGGATCCTCCTACGAGCAGTACTTC. Its translation is CSADGLAGGSSYEQYF.

This clonotype occurred many times. The chain combines TRBV7-2 with TRBJ2-1, with unresolved D. This CDR3 region has 16 residues. Germline V gene lookup returns CDR1 SGHTA and CDR2 FQGNSA. V shed 5 bases and J shed 4 bases, with 18 bases lying between them. As DNA, the CDR3 is TGTGCCAGCAGCGTTAAGGAAAGCCTGACGTACAATGAGCAGTTCTTC. Translation: CASSVKESLTYNEQFF. The whole variable domain, remainder taken from reference TRBV7-2 and TRBJ2-1, is GAGVSQSPSNKVTEKGKDVELRCDPISGHTALYWYRQSLGQGLEFLIYFQGNSAPDKSGLPSDRFSAERTGGSVSTLTIQRTQQEDSAVYLCASSVKESLTYNEQFFGPGTRLTVL.

This clonotype was counted at least ten times. The J gene is TRBJ2-7, the V gene TRBV5-1; 8 nucleotides line up with TRBD2. Germline CDR1 is SGHRS and CDR2 is YFSETQ. The V segment lost 2 bases and the J segment 0 bases; nucleotides outside the gene matches: 1. The CDR3 length is 14 residues. The CDR3 sequence: CASSLAGVSYEQYF. CDR3 DNA: TGCGCCAGCAGCTTAGCGGGAGTCTCCTACGAGCAGTACTTC. Combining the CDR3 with reference TRBV5-1 and TRBJ2-7 gives the whole variable domain KAGVTQTPRYLIKTRGQQVTLSCSPISGHRSVSWYQQTPGQGLQFLFEYFSETQRNKGNFPGRFSGRQFSNSRSEMNVSTLELGDSALYLCASSLAGVSYEQYFGPGTRLTVT.

The rearrangement links TRBV28 to TRBJ2-5; D assignment may be TRBD1 or TRBD2 (5 bases each). V was trimmed by 6 bases and J by 5 bases, leaving 22 bases between them. CDR3 size: 16 residues. Per the germline V gene, CDR1 is MDHEN and CDR2 is SYDVKM. CDR3 sequence: CASSLHRGRSQETQYF. The CDR3 DNA reads TGTGCCAGCAGCCTCCACCGGGGACGGTCCCAGGAGACCCAGTACTTC.

The rearrangement joins TRBV7-2 to TRBJ2-1; TRBD1 matches 8 bases. V shed 5 bases and J 4 bases; nucleotides not matched to a gene: 10. The CDR3 is 16 residues long. CDR1 SGHTA and CDR2 FQGNSA come from the germline V gene. The CDR3 nucleotides are TGTGCCAGCAGCGGTCGCGGCTGGACAGGGTACAATGAGCAGTTCTTC. Its protein is CASSGRGWTGYNEQFF.

V is TRBV20-1 and J is TRBJ2-7; D may be TRBD2 (6 bases). CDR1 and CDR2 (germline): DFQATT, SNEGSKA (reference sequence). V shed 3 bases and J shed 3 bases, with 15 bases lying between them. This CDR3 contains 14 residues. The CDR3 DNA sequence: TGCAGTGCTAGCCCTACGGGAGTAGTCTACGAGCAGTACTTC. This encodes CSASPTGVVYEQYF.

This clonotype appeared a few times. The DNA for the CDR3 is TGTGCCAGCAGCCTCGGACTTATAATGGGAGAGACCCAGTACTTC. It codes for CASSLGLIMGETQYF. The V and J genes are TRBV14 and TRBJ2-5, with a tentative D call TRBD2 (5 bases). CDR1 SGHDN and CDR2 FVKESK come from the germline V gene. The V end was cut by 4 bases, the J end by 4 bases, with 16 bases between. The CDR3 is made up of 15 amino acids.

This clonotype was counted ten times or more. The rearrangement links TRBV6-5 to TRBJ2-2; the match to TRBD1 covers 8 bases. The germline CDR1 and CDR2 sequences are MNHEY and SVGAGI. The J segment lost 2 bases and the V segment lost 3 bases, leaving 11 bases of the junction unmatched. CDR3 length equals 18 residues. CDR3 sequence (DNA): TGTGCCAGCAGTTATCCGGCTCGGGGACAGGAAAACACCGGGGAGCTGTTTTTT. Its protein is CASSYPARGQENTGELFF.

This clonotype was counted at least ten times. The V and J genes are TRBV5-4 and TRBJ2-3; D not resolved. CDR3 length: 15 residues. The germline gives CDR1 SGHNT, CDR2 YYREEE (reference sequence). Trimming took 2 bases from V and 2 from J, leaving 12 bases between them. In DNA form, the CDR3 reads TGTGCCAGCAGCTTTGGGCAGCTGTTCACAGATACGCAGTATTTT. This codes for CASSFGQLFTDTQYF.

CDR3 nucleotide sequence: TGTGCCAGCAGCGTTGGGGGTGGGACCCAGTACTTC. Translating it yields CASSVGGGTQYF. The chain uses TRBV7-6 and TRBJ2-5; D may match TRBD1 or TRBD2 (5 bases each). CDR1 SGHVS and CDR2 FNYEAQ come from the germline V gene. This CDR3 contains 12 residues. The ends were cut back, 5 bases at V and 7 bases at J, with 11 bases in the middle.

This clonotype is classed as medium-sized (0.01 to 0.1%). The genes are TRBV20-1 and TRBJ2-7; D possibly corresponds to TRBD1 (5 bases). Germline V CDR1 and CDR2: DFQATT, SNEGSKA (reference sequence). This CDR3 spans 14 amino acids. Trimming took 2 bases from V and 2 from J, leaving 13 bases between them. This CDR3 is CSARSGLLAYEQYF. The CDR3 DNA is TGCAGTGCTAGATCAGGGCTGCTAGCCTACGAGCAGTACTTC.

This clonotype was observed once. The genes are TRBV6-2 or TRBV6-3 and TRBJ2-1; 12 bases line up with TRBD2. Losses at the gene ends were 5 bases for V and 10 bases for J; bases not matched to a gene: 12. The CDR3 runs to 16 residues. Germline V gene lookup returns CDR1 MNHEY and CDR2 SVGEGT. The DNA of the CDR3 is TGTGCCAGCAGTCCACGGGGACTAGCGGGTCAGAGGGAGCAGTTCTTC. It specifies CASSPRGLAGQREQFF.